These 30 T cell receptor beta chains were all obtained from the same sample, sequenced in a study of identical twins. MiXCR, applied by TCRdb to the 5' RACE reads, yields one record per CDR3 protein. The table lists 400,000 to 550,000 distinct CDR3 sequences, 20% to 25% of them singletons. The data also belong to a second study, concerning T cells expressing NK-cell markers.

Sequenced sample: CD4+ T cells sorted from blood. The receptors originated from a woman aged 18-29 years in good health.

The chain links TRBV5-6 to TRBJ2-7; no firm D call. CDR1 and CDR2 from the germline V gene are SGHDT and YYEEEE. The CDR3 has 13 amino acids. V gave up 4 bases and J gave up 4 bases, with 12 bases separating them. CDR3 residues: CASSQGPLYEQYF. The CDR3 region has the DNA TGTGCCAGCAGCCAAGGCCCCCTGTACGAGCAGTACTTC.

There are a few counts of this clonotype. CDR3 loop: CASSFGGRWTGELFF. As DNA, the CDR3 is TGTGCCAGCAGCTTCGGGGGGCGCTGGACCGGGGAGCTGTTTTTT. V and J are TRBV7-9 and TRBJ2-2; weak D call: TRBD2 (7 bases). This CDR3 is 15 amino acids long. The germline CDR1 and CDR2 sequences are SEHNR and FQNEAQ (reference sequence). V dropped 3 bases and J dropped 5 bases, with 13 bases sitting between them.

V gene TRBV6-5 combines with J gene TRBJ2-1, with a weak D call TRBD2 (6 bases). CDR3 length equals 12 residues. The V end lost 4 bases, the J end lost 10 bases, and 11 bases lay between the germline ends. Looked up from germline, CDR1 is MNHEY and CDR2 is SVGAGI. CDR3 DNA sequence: TGTGCCAGCAGTTTCGGTGGGAGGGAGCAGTTCTTC. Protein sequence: CASSFGGREQFF.

The DNA of the CDR3 is TGTGCCAGCAGCTTCGACAGGGGCCCGAATCAGCCCCAGCATTTT. Protein: CASSFDRGPNQPQHF. The chain is built from TRBV7-2 and TRBJ1-5, with 8 bases lining up with TRBD1. Germline V gene data show CDR1 as SGHTA and CDR2 as FQGNSA. The CDR3 sequence is 15 residues long. J gave up 4 bases and V 3 bases, and 5 bases lay outside the gene matches.

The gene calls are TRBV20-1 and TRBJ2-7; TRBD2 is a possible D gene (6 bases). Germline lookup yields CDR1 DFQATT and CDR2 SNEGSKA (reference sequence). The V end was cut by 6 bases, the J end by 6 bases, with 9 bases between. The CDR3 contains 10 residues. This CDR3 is CSAAGPEQYF. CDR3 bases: TGCAGTGCCGCGGGACCCGAGCAGTACTTC.

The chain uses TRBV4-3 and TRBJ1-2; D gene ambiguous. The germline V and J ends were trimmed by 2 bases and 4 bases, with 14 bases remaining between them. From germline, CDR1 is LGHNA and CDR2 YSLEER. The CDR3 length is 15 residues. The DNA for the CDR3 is TGCGCCAGCAGCCAAAGACGGACCGCTGGCTATGGCTACACCTTC. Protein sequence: CASSQRRTAGYGYTF.

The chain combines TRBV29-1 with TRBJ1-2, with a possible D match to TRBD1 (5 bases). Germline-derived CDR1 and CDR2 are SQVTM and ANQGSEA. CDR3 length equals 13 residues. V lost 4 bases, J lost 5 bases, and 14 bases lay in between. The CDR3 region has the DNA TGCAGCGTTGTGGCAGGGACGGGGTATGGCTACACCTTC. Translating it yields CSVVAGTGYGYTF.

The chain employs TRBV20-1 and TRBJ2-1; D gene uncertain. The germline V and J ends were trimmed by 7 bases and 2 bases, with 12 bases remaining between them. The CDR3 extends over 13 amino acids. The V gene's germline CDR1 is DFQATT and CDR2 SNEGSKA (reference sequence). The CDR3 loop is CSVWLPTYNEQFF. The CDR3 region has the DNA TGCAGTGTATGGCTTCCGACCTACAATGAGCAGTTCTTC.

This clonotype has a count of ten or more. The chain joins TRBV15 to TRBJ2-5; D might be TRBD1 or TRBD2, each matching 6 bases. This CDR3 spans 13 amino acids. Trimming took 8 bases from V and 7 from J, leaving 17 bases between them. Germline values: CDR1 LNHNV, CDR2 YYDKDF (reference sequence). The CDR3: CATDSSGAGTQYF. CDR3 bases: TGTGCCACCGATTCCTCGGGGGCCGGGACCCAGTACTTC.

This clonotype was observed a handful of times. CDR3 sequence reads: CASSERREAFF. In DNA, the CDR3 is TGTGCCAGCAGTGAAAGGCGGGAAGCTTTCTTT. The chain links TRBV3-1 to TRBJ1-1; no clear D gene. The CDR3 spans 11 residues. The V and J ends lost 6 bases and 8 bases respectively, with 10 bases between them. Germline CDR1 is LGHDT and CDR2 is YNNKEL (reference sequence). Supplemented by reference TRBV3-1 and TRBJ1-1, the full variable domain reads DTAVSQTPKYLVTQMGNDKSIKCEQNLGHDTMYWYKQDSKKFLKIMFSYNNKELIINETVPNRFSPKSPDKAHLNLHINSLELGDSAVYFCASSERREAFFGQGTRLTVV.

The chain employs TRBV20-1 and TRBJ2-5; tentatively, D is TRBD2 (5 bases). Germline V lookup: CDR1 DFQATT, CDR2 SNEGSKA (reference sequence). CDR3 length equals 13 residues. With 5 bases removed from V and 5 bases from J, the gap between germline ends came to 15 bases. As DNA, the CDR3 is TGCAGTGCTCCCACTAGAGGGCTGGAGACCCAGTACTTC. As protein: CSAPTRGLETQYF.

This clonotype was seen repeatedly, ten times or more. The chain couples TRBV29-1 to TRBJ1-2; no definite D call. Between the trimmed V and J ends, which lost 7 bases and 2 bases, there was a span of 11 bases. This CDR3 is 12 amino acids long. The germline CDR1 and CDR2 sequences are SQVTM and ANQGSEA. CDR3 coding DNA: TGCAGCGGACGACACGGGAACTATGGCTACACCTTC. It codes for CSGRHGNYGYTF.

The CDR3 loop reads CASSPTGLTEAFF. DNA for the CDR3: TGTGCCAGCAGCCCGACAGGGCTCACTGAAGCTTTCTTT. The chain combines TRBV7-9 with TRBJ1-1; 7 nucleotides line up with TRBD1. The germline V gene has CDR1 SEHNR and CDR2 FQNEAQ (reference sequence). J lost 4 bases, V lost 5 bases, and 4 bases had no gene match. This CDR3 is built from 13 residues.

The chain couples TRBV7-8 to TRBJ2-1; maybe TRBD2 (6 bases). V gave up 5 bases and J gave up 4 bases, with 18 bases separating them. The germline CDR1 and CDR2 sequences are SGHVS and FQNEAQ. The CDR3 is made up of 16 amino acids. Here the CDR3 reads CASSLGLGGNYNEQFF. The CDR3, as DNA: TGTGCCAGCAGCCTCGGTCTTGGCGGGAATTACAATGAGCAGTTCTTC. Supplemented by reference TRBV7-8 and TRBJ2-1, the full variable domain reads GAGVSQSPRYKVAKRGQDVALRCDPISGHVSLFWYQQALGQGPEFLTYFQNEAQLDKSGLPSDRFFAERPEGSVSTLKIQRTQQEDSAVYLCASSLGLGGNYNEQFFGPGTRLTVL.

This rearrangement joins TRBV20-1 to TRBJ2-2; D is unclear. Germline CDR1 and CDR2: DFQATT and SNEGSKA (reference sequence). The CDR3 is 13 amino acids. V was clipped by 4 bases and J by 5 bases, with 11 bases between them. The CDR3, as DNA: TGCAGTGCTATCCCCCCGGCGACCGGGGAGCTGTTTTTT. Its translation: CSAIPPATGELFF.

The CDR3 here is CASSSFGWGTSTDTQYF. The CDR3 region has the DNA TGTGCCAGCAGTAGTTTTGGTTGGGGAACTAGCACAGATACGCAGTATTTT. The V call is TRBV12-3 or TRBV12-4, the J call TRBJ2-3; no firm D call. CDR3 size: 17 residues. V dropped 5 bases and J dropped 0 bases, with 18 bases sitting between them.

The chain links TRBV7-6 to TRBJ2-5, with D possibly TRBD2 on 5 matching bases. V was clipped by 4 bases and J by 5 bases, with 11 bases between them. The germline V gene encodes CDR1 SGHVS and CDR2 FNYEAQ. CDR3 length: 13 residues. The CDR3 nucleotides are TGTGCCAGCAGCTCACTAGACCGGGAGACCCAGTACTTC. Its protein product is CASSSLDRETQYF. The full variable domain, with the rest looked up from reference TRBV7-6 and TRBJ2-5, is GAGVSQSPRYKVTKRGQDVALRCDPISGHVSLYWYRQALGQGPEFLTYFNYEAQQDKSGLPNDRFSAERPEGSISTLTIQRTEQRDSAMYRCASSSLDRETQYFGPGTRLLVL.

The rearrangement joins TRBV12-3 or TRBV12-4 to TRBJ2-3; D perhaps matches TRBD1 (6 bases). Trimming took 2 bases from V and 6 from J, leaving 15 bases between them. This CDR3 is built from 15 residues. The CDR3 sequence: CASSLQGSLADTQYF. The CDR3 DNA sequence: TGTGCCAGCAGTTTACAGGGGTCCCTCGCCGATACGCAGTATTTT.

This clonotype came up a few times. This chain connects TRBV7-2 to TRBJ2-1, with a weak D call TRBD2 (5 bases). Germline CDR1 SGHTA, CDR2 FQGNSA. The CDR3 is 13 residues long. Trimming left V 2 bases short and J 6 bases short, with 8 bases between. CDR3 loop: CASSLPGTNEQFF. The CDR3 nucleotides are TGTGCCAGCAGCTTACCGGGAACCAATGAGCAGTTCTTC.

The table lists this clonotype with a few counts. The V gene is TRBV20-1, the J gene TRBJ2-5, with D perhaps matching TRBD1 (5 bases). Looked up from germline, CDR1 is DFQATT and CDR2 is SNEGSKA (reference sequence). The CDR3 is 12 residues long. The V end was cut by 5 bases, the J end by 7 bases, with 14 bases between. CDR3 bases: TGCAGTGCTCCAGGGCCCCCACGGACCCAGTACTTC. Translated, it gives CSAPGPPRTQYF.

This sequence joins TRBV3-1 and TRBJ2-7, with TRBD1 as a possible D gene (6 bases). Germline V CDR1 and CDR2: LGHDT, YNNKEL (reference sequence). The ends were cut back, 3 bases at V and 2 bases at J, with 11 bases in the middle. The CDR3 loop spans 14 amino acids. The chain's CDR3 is CASSQPGHAYEQYF. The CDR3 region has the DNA TGTGCCAGCAGCCAGCCGGGACATGCCTACGAGCAGTACTTC.

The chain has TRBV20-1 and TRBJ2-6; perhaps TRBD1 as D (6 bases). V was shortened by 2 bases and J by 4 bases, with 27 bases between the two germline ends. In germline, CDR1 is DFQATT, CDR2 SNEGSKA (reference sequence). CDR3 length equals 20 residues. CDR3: CSARPMGQQGSPKGANVLTF. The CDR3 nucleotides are TGCAGTGCTAGACCAATGGGGCAACAGGGATCCCCCAAAGGGGCCAACGTCCTGACTTTC.

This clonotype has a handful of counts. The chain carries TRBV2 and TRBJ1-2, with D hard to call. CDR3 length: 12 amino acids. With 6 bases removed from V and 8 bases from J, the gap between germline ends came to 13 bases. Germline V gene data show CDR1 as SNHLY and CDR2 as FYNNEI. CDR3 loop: CASSPGFRGYTF. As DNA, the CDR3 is TGTGCCAGCAGCCCCGGGTTTCGAGGCTACACCTTC.

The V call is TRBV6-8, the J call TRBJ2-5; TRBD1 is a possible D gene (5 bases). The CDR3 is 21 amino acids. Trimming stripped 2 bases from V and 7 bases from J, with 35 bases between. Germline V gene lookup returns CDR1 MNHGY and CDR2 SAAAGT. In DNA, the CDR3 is TGTGCCAGCAGTTACAAGTCGTTTGGGGCGATTAGGGCAGTTTGGCTGAGGACCCAGTACTTC. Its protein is CASSYKSFGAIRAVWLRTQYF.

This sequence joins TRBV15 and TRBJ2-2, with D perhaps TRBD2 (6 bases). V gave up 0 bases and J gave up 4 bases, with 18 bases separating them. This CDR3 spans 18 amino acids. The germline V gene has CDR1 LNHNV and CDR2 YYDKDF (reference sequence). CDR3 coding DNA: TGTGCCACCAGCAGAGATTTATGGACCCCAGCGGGCACCGGGGAGCTGTTTTTT. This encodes CATSRDLWTPAGTGELFF.

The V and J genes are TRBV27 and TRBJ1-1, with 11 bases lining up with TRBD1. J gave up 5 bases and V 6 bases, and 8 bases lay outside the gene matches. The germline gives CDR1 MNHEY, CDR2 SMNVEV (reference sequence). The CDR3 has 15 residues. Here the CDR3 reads CASRGDRGLGTEAFF. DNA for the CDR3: TGTGCCAGCAGAGGGGACAGGGGGTTGGGGACTGAAGCTTTCTTT.

The CDR3 DNA follows: TGCGCCAGCAGTGGCACGAATGAAAAACTGTTTTTT. Amino acid sequence: CASSGTNEKLFF. J is TRBJ1-4 and V is TRBV10-2; D is unresolved. The ends were cut back, 4 bases at V and 5 bases at J, with 5 bases in the middle. Germline lookup yields CDR1 WSHSY and CDR2 SAAADI. There are 12 residues in the CDR3.

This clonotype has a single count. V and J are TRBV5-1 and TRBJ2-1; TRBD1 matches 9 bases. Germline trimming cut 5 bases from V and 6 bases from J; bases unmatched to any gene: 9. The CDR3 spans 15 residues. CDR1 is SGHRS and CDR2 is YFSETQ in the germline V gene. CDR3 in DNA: TGCGCCAGCAGGACAGGGGGTGAGAGGTCCAATGAGCAGTTCTTC. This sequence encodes CASRTGGERSNEQFF.

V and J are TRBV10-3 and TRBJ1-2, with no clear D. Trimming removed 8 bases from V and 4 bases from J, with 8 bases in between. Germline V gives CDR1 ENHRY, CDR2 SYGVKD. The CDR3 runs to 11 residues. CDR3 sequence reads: CAIGVGYGYTF. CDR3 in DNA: TGTGCCATCGGGGTGGGCTATGGCTACACCTTC.

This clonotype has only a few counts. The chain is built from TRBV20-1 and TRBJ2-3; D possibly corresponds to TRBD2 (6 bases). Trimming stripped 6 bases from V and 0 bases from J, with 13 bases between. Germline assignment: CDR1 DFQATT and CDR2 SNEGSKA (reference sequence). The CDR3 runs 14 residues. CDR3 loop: CSANLAGSTDTQYF. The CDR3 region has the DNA TGCAGTGCAAACCTGGCGGGGAGCACAGATACGCAGTATTTT.